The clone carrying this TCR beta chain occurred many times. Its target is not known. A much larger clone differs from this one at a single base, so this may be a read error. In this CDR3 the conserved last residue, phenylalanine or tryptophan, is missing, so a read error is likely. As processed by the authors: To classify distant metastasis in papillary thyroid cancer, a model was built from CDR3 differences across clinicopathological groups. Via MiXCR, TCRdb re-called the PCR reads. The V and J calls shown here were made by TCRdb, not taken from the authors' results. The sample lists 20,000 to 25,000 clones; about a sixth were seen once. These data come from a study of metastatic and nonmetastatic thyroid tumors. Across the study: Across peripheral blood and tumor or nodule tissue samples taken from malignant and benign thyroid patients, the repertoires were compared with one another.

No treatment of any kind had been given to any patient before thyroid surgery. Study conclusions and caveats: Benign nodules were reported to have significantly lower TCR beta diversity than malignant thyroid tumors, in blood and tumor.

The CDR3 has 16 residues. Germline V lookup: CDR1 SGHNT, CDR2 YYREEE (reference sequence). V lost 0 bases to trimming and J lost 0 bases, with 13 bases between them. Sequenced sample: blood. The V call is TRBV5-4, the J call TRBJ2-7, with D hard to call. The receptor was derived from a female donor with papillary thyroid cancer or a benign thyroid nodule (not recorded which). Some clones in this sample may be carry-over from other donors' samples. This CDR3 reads CASSLAPGLSSYEQYL. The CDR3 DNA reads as TGTGCCAGCAGCTTGGCCCCAGGCCTTAGCTCCTACGAGCAGTACCTC.